This T cell receptor beta chain appears in the sequencing data of a study of tumor-infiltrating lymphocytes in primary liver carcinoma. Overall study: Both sexes were represented among patients, who were 30 to 69 years old. Study outcomes and limitations: Tumors and blood were compared for top-250-clone fraction, and tumors had the significantly higher value (p = 0.039). Pairs comparing tumor with adjacent tissue or blood overlapped less than pairs drawn from tumor regions.

TCR beta cDNA was made from roughly 450 ng total RNA with a constant-region primer. Three rounds of nested multiplex PCR with slightly modified ARM-PCR produced TCR beta libraries. In the first two PCR rounds, TRBV1-TRBV30 forward primers were paired with a C-beta reverse primer, and each round lasted about 9 cycles. Each CDR3 protein gets one entry after TCRdb re-called the multiplex PCR reads with MiXCR. The sample carries around 80,000 distinct CDR3 sequences, approximately 69% recorded once. Taking about 19-31 mg of unsorted bulk tissue, the authors co-extracted RNA and DNA. Chronic HBV infection, untreated so far, was present in the patients. Turning to this clonotype: As yet, its antigen is unknown. At one end the junction does not follow the germline gene, possibly because of a read error.

The CDR3 has 12 residues. This sequence was found in a man aged 40-49 years with primary liver carcinoma and hepatitis B virus infection. Sequenced sample: tumor-adjacent normal liver tissue. The chain uses TRBV12-3 or TRBV12-4 and TRBJ2-2; a weak D match, TRBD2 (5 bases). The CDR3 loop reads CAGSPRTGELFF. In DNA form, the CDR3 reads TGTGCCGGCAGTCCGCGGACCGGGGAACTGTTTTTT.